This TCR beta chain was documented in a study of tumor and adjacent non-tumor tissue in lung cancer. Study at large: The patients, roughly eleven men and about 5 women, were roughly 31 to 85 with stage I to III disease.

No cell sorting was done before RNA was extracted from the tissue. This non-tumor lung sample came from over 3 cm beyond the tumor edge. Study outcomes and limitations: Significantly higher TCR diversity was found in tumor than normal lung. Shorter survival was associated with higher TCR diversity in tumors.

This clonotype occurred many times. Its antigen is unknown. There are 16 residues in the CDR3. From germline, CDR1 is MGHRA and CDR2 YSYEKL. With V trimmed by 4 bases and J by 5 bases, 12 bases remained unmatched. Three rounds of nested PCR, following a modified ARM-PCR protocol, produced the TCRbeta library. In TCRdb, the multiplex PCR reads were re-called with MiXCR into one record per CDR3 protein. Found here are 77,000 or so distinct CDR3 sequences, around 76% of them singletons; the top ten hold around 40%. The sample was distant non-tumor lung tissue. The origin of this receptor is a man aged 65 to 79 with non-small cell lung cancer. The rearrangement links TRBV4-1 to TRBJ2-7, with 9 bases that match TRBD2. The CDR3: CASSLLFGREGDEQYF. The CDR3 DNA follows: TGCGCCAGCAGCCTCCTGTTTGGGCGGGAGGGAGACGAGCAGTACTTC.